This is a list of T cell receptor beta chains from one sample in a study of somatic mutations in cytotoxic T cells in rheumatoid arthritis. Only in-frame clones appear in the TCRdb table, and some are missing; sequencing was by immunoSEQ multiplex PCR. The table records 15,000 to 20,000 clones, roughly 70% of them present only once. The sample was CD8+ T cells sorted from blood. The receptor set was obtained from a man in his 60s in good health. Each CDR3 is given with its conserved first and last residue. D genes are given only for firm matches. Clone size is stated in some rows and not others, as once, few, many or a class when expanded.

J gene: TRBJ2-5; V gene: TRBV11-2; clone size: -; D gene: TRBD2; CDR3 protein: CASSFGLAGKDQETQYF; CDR3 DNA: TGTGCCAGCAGCTTTGGACTAGCGGGGAAGGACCAAGAGACCCAGTACTTC
J gene: TRBJ2-7; V gene: TRBV13; clone size: -; D gene: -; CDR3 protein: CASSPRGGGSYEQYF; CDR3 DNA: TGTGCCAGCAGCCCCCGGGGTGGCGGGTCCTACGAGCAGTACTTC
J gene: TRBJ2-5; V gene: TRBV30; clone size: -; D gene: -; CDR3 protein: CAWSPFPQGLRVQETQYF; CDR3 DNA: TGTGCCTGGAGTCCATTCCCCCAGGGGCTTCGGGTCCAAGAGACCCAGTACTTC
J gene: TRBJ2-7; V gene: TRBV7-9; clone size: once; D gene: -; CDR3 protein: CASSSVGHSYEQYF; CDR3 DNA: TGTGCCAGCAGCTCCGTGGGACACTCCTACGAGCAGTACTTC
J gene: TRBJ2-2; V gene: TRBV5-5; clone size: once; D gene: TRBD2; CDR3 protein: CASSYLGLAGGPRELFF; CDR3 DNA: TGTGCCAGCAGCTACCTCGGACTAGCGGGGGGGCCGAGGGAGCTGTTTTTT
J gene: TRBJ2-7; V gene: TRBV10-3; clone size: -; D gene: -; CDR3 protein: CAISDTGIYYEQYF; CDR3 DNA: TGTGCCATCAGTGATACAGGGATATACTACGAGCAGTACTTC
J gene: TRBJ1-1; V gene: TRBV11-2; clone size: -; D gene: TRBD1; CDR3 protein: CASSPGQGNTEAFF; CDR3 DNA: TGTGCCAGCAGCCCGGGACAGGGGAACACTGAAGCTTTCTTT
J gene: TRBJ2-7; V gene: TRBV27; clone size: -; D gene: TRBD1; CDR3 protein: CASSPHRGRAYEQYF; CDR3 DNA: TGTGCCAGCAGTCCACACAGGGGGCGCGCCTACGAGCAGTACTTC
J gene: TRBJ2-7; V gene: TRBV27; clone size: -; D gene: -; CDR3 protein: CASSLRGYEQYF; CDR3 DNA: TGTGCCAGCAGTTTAAGAGGCTACGAGCAGTACTTC
J gene: TRBJ1-5; V gene: TRBV19; clone size: -; D gene: -; CDR3 protein: CASREIRVPGQPQHF; CDR3 DNA: TGTGCCAGTAGAGAGATCAGGGTCCCCGGTCAGCCCCAGCATTTT
J gene: TRBJ2-7; V gene: TRBV4-1; clone size: -; D gene: TRBD1; CDR3 protein: CASSQETGFTYEQYF; CDR3 DNA: TGCGCCAGCAGCCAAGAGACAGGGTTTACCTACGAGCAGTACTTC
J gene: TRBJ1-2; V gene: TRBV10-3; clone size: -; D gene: TRBD1; CDR3 protein: CAISESTGAPYGYTF; CDR3 DNA: TGTGCCATCAGTGAGTCAACAGGGGCTCCCTATGGCTACACCTTC
J gene: TRBJ1-2; V gene: TRBV7-9; clone size: -; D gene: -; CDR3 protein: CASSQGDYGYTF; CDR3 DNA: TGTGCCAGCAGCCAAGGGGACTATGGCTACACCTTC
J gene: TRBJ1-2; V gene: TRBV27; clone size: -; D gene: TRBD1; CDR3 protein: CASSRRGRNYGYTF; CDR3 DNA: TGTGCCAGCTCCCGTAGGGGGCGCAACTATGGCTACACCTTC
J gene: TRBJ2-1; V gene: TRBV7-9; clone size: -; D gene: -; CDR3 protein: CASTPGGDEQFF; CDR3 DNA: TGTGCCAGCACCCCCGGCGGGGATGAGCAGTTCTTC
J gene: TRBJ2-1; V gene: TRBV27; clone size: -; D gene: -; CDR3 protein: CASSLSGGPPVSYNEQFF; CDR3 DNA: TGTGCCAGCAGTTTATCGGGCGGGCCGCCCGTCTCCTACAATGAGCAGTTCTTC
J gene: TRBJ2-5; V gene: TRBV4-1; clone size: -; D gene: TRBD2; CDR3 protein: CASSPGLAGEVEQYF; CDR3 DNA: TGCGCCAGCAGCCCGGGACTAGCGGGAGAGGTAGAGCAGTACTTC
J gene: TRBJ2-3; V gene: TRBV9; clone size: -; D gene: TRBD2; CDR3 protein: CASSVVSGGPDTQYF; CDR3 DNA: TGTGCCAGCAGCGTAGTGTCGGGAGGGCCAGATACGCAGTATTTT
J gene: TRBJ1-5; V gene: TRBV6-1; clone size: -; D gene: -; CDR3 protein: CASSRGVESNQPQHF; CDR3 DNA: TGTGCCAGCAGTCGGGGGGTTGAGAGCAATCAGCCCCAGCATTTT
J gene: TRBJ2-5; V gene: TRBV11-2; clone size: -; D gene: TRBD1; CDR3 protein: CASSDLEGAEETQYF; CDR3 DNA: TGTGCCAGCAGCGATCTTGAGGGGGCTGAAGAGACCCAGTACTTC
J gene: TRBJ1-6; V gene: TRBV7-8; clone size: -; D gene: -; CDR3 protein: CASSATATYNSPLHF; CDR3 DNA: TGTGCCAGCAGCGCGACAGCGACCTATAATTCACCCCTCCACTTT
J gene: TRBJ2-1; V gene: TRBV9; clone size: -; D gene: TRBD2; CDR3 protein: CASSPRSRGNEQFF; CDR3 DNA: TGTGCCAGCAGCCCTCGGTCGCGGGGGAATGAGCAGTTCTTC
J gene: TRBJ1-6; V gene: TRBV6-1; clone size: -; D gene: -; CDR3 protein: CASSEGVESSYNSPLHF; CDR3 DNA: TGTGCCAGCAGTGAAGGAGTTGAGAGCTCCTATAATTCACCCCTCCACTTT
J gene: TRBJ2-3; V gene: TRBV7-8; clone size: few; D gene: -; CDR3 protein: CASSLTADTQYF; CDR3 DNA: TGTGCCAGCAGCTTAACGGCAGATACGCAGTATTTT
J gene: TRBJ2-7; V gene: TRBV25-1; clone size: medium-sized; D gene: TRBD1; CDR3 protein: CASSEPGQSYEQYF; CDR3 DNA: TGTGCCAGCAGTGAACCGGGACAGTCCTACGAGCAGTACTTC
J gene: TRBJ1-2; V gene: TRBV4-1; clone size: -; D gene: TRBD1; CDR3 protein: CASSQEGTGDYGYTF; CDR3 DNA: TGCGCCAGCAGCCAAGAAGGGACAGGAGACTATGGCTACACCTTC
J gene: TRBJ2-7; V gene: TRBV2; clone size: -; D gene: -; CDR3 protein: CASRAGTSPHYEQYF; CDR3 DNA: TGTGCCAGCAGAGCGGGGACATCCCCGCACTACGAGCAGTACTTC
J gene: TRBJ2-7; V gene: TRBV10-2; clone size: -; D gene: TRBD2; CDR3 protein: CASSESMTSGTPLLDEQYF; CDR3 DNA: TGCGCCAGCAGTGAGTCAATGACTAGCGGAACCCCCCTCCTTGACGAGCAGTACTTC
J gene: TRBJ1-2; V gene: TRBV6-5; clone size: -; D gene: TRBD1; CDR3 protein: CASSSYGDRRGYTF; CDR3 DNA: TGTGCCAGCAGCTCATACGGGGACAGACGGGGCTACACCTTC
J gene: TRBJ2-5; V gene: TRBV19; clone size: -; D gene: TRBD2; CDR3 protein: CASSPGGLVGAETQYF; CDR3 DNA: TGTGCCAGTAGTCCGGGGGGACTAGTGGGGGCAGAGACCCAGTACTTC
J gene: TRBJ1-2; V gene: TRBV5-4; clone size: -; D gene: -; CDR3 protein: CASSLAGTGGYGYTF; CDR3 DNA: TGTGCCAGCAGCTTGGCCGGGACGGGAGGCTATGGCTACACCTTC
J gene: TRBJ2-3; V gene: TRBV5-6; clone size: -; D gene: TRBD2; CDR3 protein: CASSSLLADLTDTQYF; CDR3 DNA: TGTGCCAGCAGCTCCCTCCTAGCGGATCTCACAGATACGCAGTATTTT
J gene: TRBJ2-7; V gene: TRBV5-4; clone size: -; D gene: TRBD1; CDR3 protein: CASSLLYGQEWYEQYF; CDR3 DNA: TGTGCCAGCAGCCTACTTTACGGACAGGAGTGGTACGAGCAGTACTTC
J gene: TRBJ1-2; V gene: TRBV7-9; clone size: few; D gene: -; CDR3 protein: CASSLAREINYGYTF; CDR3 DNA: TGTGCCAGCAGCTTAGCCAGGGAAATTAACTATGGCTACACCTTC
J gene: TRBJ2-4; V gene: TRBV19; clone size: -; D gene: TRBD2; CDR3 protein: CASSIDLLGTSNIQYF; CDR3 DNA: TGTGCCAGTAGTATAGATCTATTAGGGACTAGTAACATTCAGTACTTC
J gene: TRBJ1-2; V gene: TRBV19; clone size: -; D gene: TRBD1; CDR3 protein: CASSISTGGPFGYTF; CDR3 DNA: TGTGCCAGTAGTATCAGTACAGGGGGCCCCTTTGGCTACACCTTC
J gene: TRBJ2-1; V gene: TRBV9; clone size: -; D gene: TRBD2; CDR3 protein: CASSAWTSGSVDNEQFF; CDR3 DNA: TGTGCCAGCAGCGCTTGGACTAGCGGGAGCGTTGACAATGAGCAGTTCTTC
J gene: TRBJ2-5; V gene: TRBV4-1; clone size: -; D gene: -; CDR3 protein: CASSWGVGQETQYF; CDR3 DNA: TGCGCCAGCAGTTGGGGGGTCGGTCAAGAGACCCAGTACTTC
J gene: TRBJ2-5; V gene: TRBV19; clone size: -; D gene: TRBD1; CDR3 protein: CASIPRQGLQETQYF; CDR3 DNA: TGTGCCAGTATTCCGAGACAGGGCCTCCAAGAGACCCAGTACTTC
J gene: TRBJ1-4; V gene: TRBV7-9; clone size: -; D gene: TRBD1; CDR3 protein: CASSSGGTNEKLFF; CDR3 DNA: TGTGCCAGCAGCTCAGGGGGAACTAATGAAAAACTGTTTTTT
J gene: TRBJ1-2; V gene: TRBV7-6; clone size: -; D gene: -; CDR3 protein: CASSPIRGNPGYTF; CDR3 DNA: TGTGCCAGCAGCCCTATAAGGGGCAATCCGGGCTACACCTTC
J gene: TRBJ1-3; V gene: TRBV15; clone size: -; D gene: TRBD1; CDR3 protein: CATSRTRGHGNTIYF; CDR3 DNA: TGTGCCACCAGCAGGACCAGGGGGCACGGAAACACCATATATTTT
J gene: TRBJ2-1; V gene: TRBV7-9; clone size: -; D gene: -; CDR3 protein: CASSFGDGEQFF; CDR3 DNA: TGTGCCAGCAGCTTCGGGGATGGGGAGCAGTTCTTC
J gene: TRBJ2-2; V gene: TRBV6-5; clone size: -; D gene: -; CDR3 protein: CASSYSPGEGSGELFF; CDR3 DNA: TGTGCCAGCAGTTACTCACCAGGGGAGGGATCCGGGGAGCTGTTTTTT
J gene: TRBJ2-5; V gene: TRBV2; clone size: once; D gene: -; CDR3 protein: CASSASPRETQYF; CDR3 DNA: TGTGCCAGCAGTGCGTCCCCCCGGGAGACCCAGTACTTC
J gene: TRBJ2-7; V gene: TRBV5-1; clone size: -; D gene: -; CDR3 protein: CASSPGLDLDEQYF; CDR3 DNA: TGCGCCAGCAGCCCGGGACTGGACCTAGACGAGCAGTACTTC
J gene: TRBJ2-7; V gene: TRBV7-9; clone size: -; D gene: TRBD1; CDR3 protein: CASSFGTGGGYEQYF; CDR3 DNA: TGTGCCAGCAGCTTCGGGACAGGGGGAGGCTACGAGCAGTACTTC
J gene: TRBJ2-5; V gene: TRBV6-1; clone size: -; D gene: -; CDR3 protein: CASTIGGDGETQYF; CDR3 DNA: TGTGCCAGCACCATAGGAGGGGACGGCGAGACCCAGTACTTC
J gene: TRBJ1-6; V gene: TRBV27; clone size: -; D gene: -; CDR3 protein: CATAGIPLNSPLHF; CDR3 DNA: TGTGCCACCGCCGGGATTCCGCTTAATTCACCCCTCCACTTT
J gene: TRBJ2-3; V gene: TRBV12-5; clone size: -; D gene: TRBD1; CDR3 protein: CASGYVGGLSDTQYF; CDR3 DNA: TGTGCTAGTGGTTATGTAGGGGGCTTATCAGATACGCAGTATTTT